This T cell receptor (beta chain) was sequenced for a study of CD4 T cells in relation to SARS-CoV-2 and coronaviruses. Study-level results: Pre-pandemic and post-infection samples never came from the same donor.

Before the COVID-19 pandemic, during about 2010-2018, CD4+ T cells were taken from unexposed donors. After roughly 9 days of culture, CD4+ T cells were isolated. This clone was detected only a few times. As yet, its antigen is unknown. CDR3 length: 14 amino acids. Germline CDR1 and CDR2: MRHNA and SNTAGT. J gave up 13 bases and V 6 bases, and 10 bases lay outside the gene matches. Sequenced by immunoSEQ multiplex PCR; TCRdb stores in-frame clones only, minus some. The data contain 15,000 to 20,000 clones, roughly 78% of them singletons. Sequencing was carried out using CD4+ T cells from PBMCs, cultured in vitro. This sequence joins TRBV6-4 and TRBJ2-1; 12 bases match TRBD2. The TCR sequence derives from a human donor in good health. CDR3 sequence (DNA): TGTGCCAGCAGCGAGGGGGGGACTAGCGGGTTCCAGTTCTTC. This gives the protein CASSEGGTSGFQFF.